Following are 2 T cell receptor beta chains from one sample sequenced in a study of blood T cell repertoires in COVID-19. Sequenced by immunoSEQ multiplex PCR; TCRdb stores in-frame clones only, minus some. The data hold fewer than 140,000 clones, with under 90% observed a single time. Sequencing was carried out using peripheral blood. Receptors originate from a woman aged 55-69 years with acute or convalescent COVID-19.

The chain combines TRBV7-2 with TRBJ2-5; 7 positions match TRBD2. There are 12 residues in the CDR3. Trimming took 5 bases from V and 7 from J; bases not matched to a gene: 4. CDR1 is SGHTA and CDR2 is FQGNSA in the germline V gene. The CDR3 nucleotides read TGTGCCAGCAGCACGGGGGGTGCGACCCAGTACTTC. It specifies CASSTGGATQYF.

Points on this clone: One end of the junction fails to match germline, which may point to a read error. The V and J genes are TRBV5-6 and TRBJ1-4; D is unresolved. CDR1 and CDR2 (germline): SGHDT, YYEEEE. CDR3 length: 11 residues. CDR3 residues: CASSLSGNVLF. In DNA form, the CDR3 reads TGTGCCAGCAGCTTGTCCGGGAATGTGCTTTTT. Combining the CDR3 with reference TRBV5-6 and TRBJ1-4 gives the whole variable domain DAGVTQSPTHLIKTRGQQVTLRCSPKSGHDTVSWYQQALGQGPQFIFQYYEEEERQRGNFPDRFSGHQFPNYSSELNVNALLLGDSALYLCASSLSGNVLFGSGTQLSVL.